Described below is a single T cell receptor beta chain sequence and its context. Its antigen remains unidentified. The data were produced by immunoSEQ multiplex PCR, yet TCRdb's version contains in-frame clones alone and is incomplete. Of roughly 93,000 clones in the sample, 85% to 95% were seen once. These data are taken from a study of graft-versus-host responses after intestinal transplantation. Trimming pared 6 bases from V and 0 bases from J, leaving 14 bases between. The CDR3 totals 15 residues. Germline CDR1 reads MNHEY; CDR2 reads SMNVEV (reference sequence). Sequencing used unstimulated CD8+ T cells sorted from spleen or lymph node cells, obtained before transplant. This TCR derives from a human donor who was the organ donor for an intestinal transplant. The chain links TRBV27 to TRBJ1-1; D is unresolved. The CDR3 sequence is CASRPGDLMNTEAFF. The CDR3 DNA reads as TGTGCCAGCAGACCGGGTGACCTCATGAACACTGAAGCTTTCTTT.